Below, 26 T cell receptor beta chains from the same sample are listed, as sequenced in a study of PD-1 blockade in classical Hodgkin lymphoma. Sequencing was performed with immunoSEQ multiplex PCR; in TCRdb, only in-frame clones are kept and a portion is missing. This sample has tens of thousands of clones, with over 70% found just once. Each patient experienced a relapse that followed autologous stem cell transplantation, and brentuximab vedotin exposure varied. Sequenced material: peripheral blood mononuclear cells (PBMCs), taken at baseline. The receptors originated from a human donor with classical Hodgkin lymphoma.

This clone came up once. This chain links TRBV7-9 with TRBJ1-2; possibly TRBD1 for D (6 bases). The length of the CDR3 is 17 residues. Germline V lookup: CDR1 SEHNR, CDR2 FQNEAQ (reference sequence). Between the trimmed V and J ends, which lost 5 bases and 5 bases, there was a span of 24 bases. The DNA of the CDR3 is TGTGCCAGCAGCCCCGTGGGGGGCAGAGCGTTTGATTATGGCTACACCTTC. It translates to CASSPVGGRAFDYGYTF.

The chain is built from TRBV30 and TRBJ1-1, with D possibly being TRBD1 (5 bases). The CDR3 is 12 amino acids. V was pared by 3 bases and J by 6 bases, with 11 bases between. Germline lookup yields CDR1 GTSNPN and CDR2 SVGIG (reference sequence). The CDR3 is CAWRQQEPEAFF. Written as DNA, the CDR3 is TGTGCCTGGAGACAACAGGAGCCTGAAGCTTTCTTT.

V is TRBV5-8 and J is TRBJ2-1; the D is unclear. V lost 0 bases, J lost 0 bases, and 10 bases lay in between. The CDR3 covers 16 residues. From germline, CDR1 is SGHTS and CDR2 YDEGEE. The DNA for the CDR3 is TGTGCCAGCAGCTTGGGAGACTTAAGCTCCTACAATGAGCAGTTCTTC. Encoded protein: CASSLGDLSSYNEQFF.

The V gene is TRBV5-1, the J gene TRBJ1-1, with D perhaps matching TRBD1 (6 bases). The CDR3 sequence is 14 residues long. V shed 4 bases and J shed 1 base, with 11 bases lying between them. The germline CDR1 and CDR2 sequences are SGHRS and YFSETQ. The CDR3: CASSHGQPNTEAFF. CDR3 coding DNA: TGCGCCAGCAGCCATGGACAGCCGAACACTGAAGCTTTCTTT. Full variable domain (rest looked up from reference TRBV5-1 and TRBJ1-1): KAGVTQTPRYLIKTRGQQVTLSCSPISGHRSVSWYQQTPGQGLQFLFEYFSETQRNKGNFPGRFSGRQFSNSRSEMNVSTLELGDSALYLCASSHGQPNTEAFFGQGTRLTVV.

In its sample, this clone was seen a few times. The genes are TRBV18 and TRBJ1-6; D is undetermined. Per germline, CDR1 KGHSH and CDR2 LQKENI. CDR3 length: 15 amino acids. The V and J ends lost 3 bases and 7 bases respectively, with 13 bases between them. CDR3: CASSPPGNLNSPLHF. In DNA form, the CDR3 reads TGTGCCAGCTCACCCCCCGGGAATTTGAATTCACCCCTCCACTTT.

This chain uses TRBV11-2 with TRBJ1-5, with D tentatively TRBD1 (6 bases). V shed 2 bases and J shed 11 bases, with 16 bases lying between them. Germline V gene data show CDR1 as SGHAT and CDR2 as FQNNGV. The CDR3 is 14 amino acids. In DNA, the CDR3 is TGTGCCAGCAGCTTAAGTACAGGGACCGCAGCCCAGCATTTT. Translation: CASSLSTGTAAQHF. Drawing the rest from reference TRBV11-2 and TRBJ1-5, the complete variable domain is EAGVAQSPRYKIIEKRQSVAFWCNPISGHATLYWYQQILGQGPKLLIQFQNNGVVDDSQLPKDRFSAERLKGVDSTLKIQPAKLEDSAVYLCASSLSTGTAAQHFGDGTRLSIL.

The CDR3 reads CASSPKRGGETQYF. The CDR3 coding sequence is TGTGCCAGCAGCCCTAAGCGGGGCGGCGAGACCCAGTACTTC. The chain joins TRBV2 to TRBJ2-5; 7 bases are shared with TRBD2. CDR3 length: 14 residues. Germline CDR1 SNHLY, CDR2 FYNNEI. With 6 bases clipped from V and 5 bases from J, the junction kept 9 bases outside the gene matches.

This clone turned up a few times. The rearrangement uses TRBV19 and TRBJ1-3; D is ambiguous. The V and J ends lost 5 bases and 0 bases respectively, with 11 bases between them. The CDR3 covers 15 residues. Germline CDR1 LNHDA, CDR2 SQIVND (reference sequence). The CDR3 loop reads CASSDPVTSGNTIYF. The CDR3, as DNA: TGTGCCAGTAGTGATCCGGTAACCTCTGGAAACACCATATATTTT.

The chain carries TRBV18 and TRBJ1-1; D not resolved. V was shortened by 1 base and J by 1 base, with 7 bases between the two germline ends. CDR1 is KGHSH and CDR2 is LQKENI in the germline V gene. The CDR3 length is 14 residues. CDR3 sequence: CASSPLSGNTEAFF. CDR3 in DNA: TGTGCCAGCTCACCACTGTCAGGGAACACTGAAGCTTTCTTT.

V usage is TRBV10-2 and J usage is TRBJ2-4; no clear D gene. Per germline, CDR1 WSHSY and CDR2 SAAADI. Deletions cut 0 bases from V and 4 bases from J, with 4 bases between. This CDR3 is 13 amino acids long. The CDR3 region is CASSESTKNIQYF. The CDR3 DNA follows: TGCGCCAGCAGTGAGTCGACTAAAAACATTCAGTACTTC.

CDR3 in amino acids: CAWNPGGWMEQFF. The CDR3 coding sequence is TGTGCCTGGAACCCGGGGGGGTGGATGGAGCAGTTCTTC. The chain employs TRBV30 and TRBJ2-1, with TRBD2 matching over 8 bases. Germline CDR1 reads GTSNPN; CDR2 reads SVGIG (reference sequence). V trimming: 4 bases; J trimming: 10 bases; junction bases outside the gene matches: 9. The CDR3 is 13 amino acids.

The chain is built from TRBV7-9 and TRBJ1-1, with D tentatively TRBD1 (5 bases). Germline CDR1 is SEHNR and CDR2 is FQNEAQ (reference sequence). Trimming stripped 3 bases from V and 10 bases from J, with 24 bases between. The CDR3 loop spans 16 amino acids. Written as DNA, the CDR3 is TGTGCCAGCAGCTTTTTCCCCTCGAAGGGATGGAGGGGAGCTTTCTTT. This translates into CASSFFPSKGWRGAFF.

Regarding this clone: This sample includes further DNA sequences coding for the same CDR3. This rearrangement joins TRBV9 to TRBJ1-2; 7 positions agree with TRBD1. Germline V gene data show CDR1 as SGDLS and CDR2 as YYNGEE. The CDR3 has 15 amino acids. V lost 0 bases, J lost 2 bases, and 4 bases stayed unmatched. CDR3 sequence (DNA): TGTGCCAGCAGCGTAGTAGCAGGGGGGAACTATGGCTACACCTTC. It is translated as CASSVVAGGNYGYTF.

Only a few counts were recorded for this clone. V gene TRBV10-1 combines with J gene TRBJ2-2, with D tentatively TRBD1 (5 bases). The CDR3 extends over 15 amino acids. Germline V CDR1 and CDR2: WNHNN, SYGVQD (reference sequence). V lost 3 bases, J lost 3 bases, and 11 bases lay in between. The CDR3 protein is CASSEWGSDTGELFF. For the CDR3, the DNA is TGCGCCAGCAGTGAATGGGGCTCTGACACCGGGGAGCTGTTTTTT.

In its sample, this clone was seen a few times. This sequence joins TRBV6-5 and TRBJ1-1, with D possibly being TRBD1 (6 bases). V was pared by 6 bases and J by 1 base, with 15 bases between. Per germline, CDR1 MNHEY and CDR2 SVGAGI. The CDR3 has 15 residues. The CDR3 DNA reads TGTGCCAGCAGCCTTACCGGGACACCGAACACTGAAGCTTTCTTT. Its protein product is CASSLTGTPNTEAFF.

There are a few counts of this clone. The chain has TRBV5-1 and TRBJ2-1, with D maybe TRBD1 (5 bases). Between the trimmed V and J ends, which lost 0 bases and 0 bases, there was a span of 7 bases. The CDR3 is 15 amino acids. Per the germline V gene, CDR1 is SGHRS and CDR2 is YFSETQ. CDR3 region: CASSLEGFSYNEQFF. In DNA, the CDR3 is TGCGCCAGCAGCTTGGAGGGGTTCTCCTACAATGAGCAGTTCTTC.

The chain carries TRBV18 and TRBJ2-5; D is uncertain. Germline assignment: CDR1 KGHSH and CDR2 LQKENI. The ends were cut back, 3 bases at V and 3 bases at J, with 8 bases in the middle. This CDR3 contains 13 residues. The CDR3 sequence: CASSPRTEETQYF. CDR3 nucleotides: TGTGCCAGCTCACCGCGGACGGAAGAGACCCAGTACTTC.

The V gene is TRBV7-2, the J gene TRBJ2-7; D is perhaps TRBD2 (6 bases). Trimming pared 1 base from V and 4 bases from J, leaving 14 bases between. Germline V gene sequence: CDR1 SGHTA, CDR2 FQGNSA. The CDR3 extends over 15 amino acids. For the CDR3, the DNA is TGTGCCAGCAGCTTAGGTCCGGGAGATATGTACGAGCAGTACTTC. Its protein is CASSLGPGDMYEQYF.

This chain links TRBV9 with TRBJ1-1; tentative D call: TRBD1 (5 bases). Germline CDR1 and CDR2: SGDLS and YYNGEE. The CDR3 consists of 15 residues. The V end lost 6 bases, the J end lost 6 bases, and 21 bases lay between the germline ends. Here the CDR3 DNA reads TGTGCCAGCAATAGGGACGGATCTTTCTCCGCTGAAGCTTTCTTT. Its protein product is CASNRDGSFSAEAFF. Looking up the rest from reference TRBV9 and TRBJ1-1 gives the full variable domain: DSGVTQTPKHLITATGQRVTLRCSPRSGDLSVYWYQQSLDQGLQFLIQYYNGEERAKGNILERFSAQQFPDLHSELNLSSLELGDSALYFCASNRDGSFSAEAFFGQGTRLTVV.

This clone appeared a few times. V is TRBV7-6 and J is TRBJ1-1; a possible D gene is TRBD1 (5 bases). The germline V gene has CDR1 SGHVS and CDR2 FNYEAQ. Trimming took off 5 bases at V and 0 bases at J, with 7 bases between the two ends. This CDR3 spans 13 amino acids. The CDR3 is CASSQTVNTEAFF. The CDR3, as DNA: TGTGCCAGCAGCCAGACAGTGAACACTGAAGCTTTCTTT.

The rearrangement links TRBV9 to TRBJ2-5; maybe TRBD2 (6 bases). Trimming cost V 3 bases and J 4 bases, with 16 bases left between them. CDR3 length: 15 amino acids. Germline values: CDR1 SGDLS, CDR2 YYNGEE. Here the CDR3 reads CASSAYSGERETQYF. The CDR3 bases are TGTGCCAGCAGCGCTTATAGCGGAGAAAGAGAGACCCAGTACTTC. The variable domain in full, with the rest retrieved from reference TRBV9 and TRBJ2-5, is DSGVTQTPKHLITATGQRVTLRCSPRSGDLSVYWYQQSLDQGLQFLIQYYNGEERAKGNILERFSAQQFPDLHSELNLSSLELGDSALYFCASSAYSGERETQYFGPGTRLLVL.

The V call is TRBV7-3, the J call TRBJ2-5; D unresolved. Germline V gene data show CDR1 as SGHTA and CDR2 as FQGTGA. V dropped 2 bases and J dropped 4 bases, with 8 bases sitting between them. The CDR3 has 13 amino acids. The CDR3 region is CASSLYHRETQYF. The CDR3 nucleotides are TGTGCCAGCAGCTTATATCACCGAGAGACCCAGTACTTC.

This clone was observed a few times. The chain joins TRBV18 to TRBJ2-3; D remains ambiguous. V lost 5 bases and J lost 7, with 7 bases in between. The CDR3 consists of 11 residues. Germline V gene lookup returns CDR1 KGHSH and CDR2 LQKENI. The CDR3 bases are TGTGCCAGCTCAGATTTGAATACGCAGTATTTT. Amino acid sequence: CASSDLNTQYF.

V usage is TRBV6-5 and J usage is TRBJ1-2; D is unclear. This CDR3 contains 12 residues. The ends were cut back, 7 bases at V and 4 bases at J, with 10 bases in the middle. The germline gives CDR1 MNHEY, CDR2 SVGAGI. The DNA for the CDR3 is TGTGCCAGCACCCCGTGGTCCTATGGCTACACCTTC. Translating gives CASTPWSYGYTF.

Ten or more counts support this clone. The chain couples TRBV4-1 to TRBJ1-4, with TRBD1 matching 9 bases. Losses at the gene ends were 4 bases for V and 7 bases for J; bases not matched to a gene: 13. Germline CDR1 and CDR2: MGHRA and YSYEKL. The CDR3 has 17 amino acids. The DNA of the CDR3 is TGCGCCAGCAGCCCGGAGACCGTACACAGGGGGCCTGAAAAACTGTTTTTT. It specifies CASSPETVHRGPEKLFF.

V and J are TRBV5-1 and TRBJ1-1; D remains unclear. Germline V gene sequence: CDR1 SGHRS, CDR2 YFSETQ. The V and J ends lost 5 bases and 0 bases respectively, with 11 bases between them. This CDR3 has 14 residues. CDR3: CASREFLMNTEAFF. CDR3 DNA sequence: TGCGCCAGCAGGGAATTTCTAATGAACACTGAAGCTTTCTTT.